The 26 T cell receptor beta chains given below trace back to one sample, sequenced in a study of blood T cell repertoires in COVID-19. Clones were sequenced by immunoSEQ multiplex PCR, and TCRdb holds only the in-frame ones, with some missing. The data show 200,000 to 250,000 clones, 83% seen once. Sequenced: PBMCs or T cells enriched from blood (not recorded which). These receptors originate from a woman between 45 and 65 years old who had been exposed to COVID-19.

V and J are TRBV4-3 and TRBJ2-1; TRBD1 agrees at 7 bases. The CDR3 contains 18 residues. CDR1 and CDR2 (germline): LGHNA, YSLEER. The J segment lost 4 bases and the V segment lost 1 base, leaving 13 bases of the junction unmatched. This CDR3 reads CASSQGAPGQSFYNEQFF. The CDR3 region has the DNA TGCGCCAGCAGCCAAGGAGCGCCGGGACAGTCGTTTTACAATGAGCAGTTCTTC.

With regard to this clone: Other nucleotide sequences in the sample specify the same CDR3. This chain uses TRBV20-1 with TRBJ1-1; D might be TRBD1 (5 bases). V lost 3 bases to trimming and J lost 1 base, with 6 bases between them. CDR1 is DFQATT and CDR2 is SNEGSKA in the germline V gene (reference sequence). The CDR3 is 12 residues long. Here the CDR3 reads CSASRGNTEAFF. The CDR3 nucleotides are TGCAGTGCTAGTAGGGGGAACACTGAAGCTTTCTTT.

The chain carries TRBV5-4 and TRBJ2-5, with TRBD1 identical over 10 bases. The CDR3 covers 13 residues. J lost 4 bases, V lost 4 bases, and 1 base had no gene match. Per the germline V gene, CDR1 is SGHNT and CDR2 is YYREEE (reference sequence). The CDR3 loop is CASSRDRGETQYF. CDR3 nucleotide sequence: TGTGCCAGCAGCAGGGACAGGGGAGAGACCCAGTACTTC.

This clone came up a few times. Other nucleotide sequences from this sample produce the same CDR3. The chain has TRBV29-1 and TRBJ1-1, with D possibly matching TRBD1 (6 bases). The germline V gene has CDR1 SQVTM and CDR2 ANQGSEA. V shed 7 bases and J shed 0 bases, with 9 bases lying between them. This CDR3 has 12 amino acids. The CDR3 spells CSGGQLNTEAFF. CDR3 nucleotide sequence: TGCAGCGGGGGACAACTGAACACTGAAGCTTTCTTT.

This clone showed up just once. The chain links TRBV6-1 to TRBJ2-5, with 7 bases identical to TRBD1. Germline V gives CDR1 MNHNS, CDR2 SASEGT. There are 13 residues in the CDR3. J lost 5 bases, V lost 3 bases, and 3 bases had no gene match. The CDR3 sequence is CASSETGRETQYF. In DNA, the CDR3 is TGTGCCAGCAGTGAGACAGGGCGGGAGACCCAGTACTTC.

CDR3 amino acids: CASSQTGSIRPQYF. The CDR3 DNA reads as TGCGCCAGCAGCCAGACGGGATCTATTCGTCCCCAGTACTTC. V usage is TRBV4-3 and J usage is TRBJ2-5, with D possibly being TRBD2 (5 bases). The CDR3 runs 14 residues. The V end lost 3 bases, the J end lost 9 bases, and 17 bases lay between the germline ends. Germline V gene sequence: CDR1 LGHNA, CDR2 YSLEER.

This rearrangement joins TRBV12-5 to TRBJ1-1; the D gene is possibly TRBD1 (5 bases). CDR3 size: 13 residues. Trimming cost V 6 bases and J 11 bases, with 19 bases left between them. Germline-derived CDR1 and CDR2 are LGHNT and FRNRAP. The CDR3 here is CASGTPMGGKAFF. DNA for the CDR3: TGTGCTAGTGGCACCCCGATGGGGGGGAAGGCTTTCTTT.

This chain joins TRBV19 and TRBJ1-5, with 8 bases aligning to TRBD1. The CDR3 sequence is 16 residues long. The junction had 7 bases not matched to a gene; V was cut back by 6 bases and J by 0 bases. The germline V gene encodes CDR1 LNHDA and CDR2 SQIVND (reference sequence). In nucleotides, the CDR3 is TGTGCCAGTAGAGGACAGGGTTTGAATAGCAATCAGCCCCAGCATTTT. Amino acid sequence: CASRGQGLNSNQPQHF.

This chain connects TRBV11-2 to TRBJ2-7; D might be TRBD1 (6 bases). The CDR3 runs 14 residues. V was cut by 7 bases and J by 3 bases, with 16 bases left in between. In germline, CDR1 is SGHAT, CDR2 FQNNGV. The CDR3 coding sequence is TGTGCCAGCAACAACCAGGGGCCTCTCTACGAGCAGTACTTC. Amino acid sequence: CASNNQGPLYEQYF.

The V and J genes are TRBV25-1 and TRBJ2-2; D is possibly TRBD1 (6 bases). Between the trimmed V and J ends, which lost 4 bases and 0 bases, there was a span of 12 bases. The germline CDR1 and CDR2 sequences are MGHDK and SYGVNS. The CDR3 extends over 16 amino acids. The CDR3 here is CASSAKRQANTGELFF. CDR3 bases: TGTGCCAGCAGTGCAAAGAGACAGGCGAACACCGGGGAGCTGTTTTTT.

The chain is built from TRBV30 and TRBJ1-3; D may be TRBD1 (5 bases). Germline CDR1 and CDR2: GTSNPN and SVGIG (reference sequence). V gave up 5 bases and J gave up 4 bases, with 9 bases separating them. The CDR3 spans 12 residues. CDR3 protein: CAWDSKGNTIYF. CDR3 DNA: TGTGCCTGGGACAGTAAAGGAAACACCATATATTTT.

The V gene is TRBV5-1, the J gene TRBJ1-1; D remains ambiguous. The CDR3 has 15 amino acids. The V and J ends lost 1 base and 1 base respectively, with 11 bases between them. Per the germline V gene, CDR1 is SGHRS and CDR2 is YFSETQ. CDR3 coding DNA: TGCGCCAGCAGCTTGCAGCTCGGAGCGAACACTGAAGCTTTCTTT. Its protein product is CASSLQLGANTEAFF.

The chain links TRBV2 to TRBJ2-3, with TRBD2 matching over 7 bases. Per germline, CDR1 SNHLY and CDR2 FYNNEI. The J segment lost 2 bases and the V segment lost 6 bases, leaving 5 bases of the junction unmatched. This CDR3 contains 14 residues. CDR3 loop: CASSGTTLTDTQYF. The CDR3 DNA follows: TGTGCCAGCAGCGGGACTACCCTCACAGATACGCAGTATTTT.

The rearrangement joins TRBV6-5 to TRBJ1-2; D possibly corresponds to TRBD1 (6 bases). CDR1 and CDR2 (germline): MNHEY, SVGAGI. This CDR3 has 13 amino acids. V was shortened by 6 bases and J by 8 bases, with 16 bases between the two germline ends. The CDR3, as DNA: TGTGCCAGCAGGCATGAGGGGGAGGGAGGCTACACCTTC. Amino acids: CASRHEGEGGYTF.

The CDR3 nucleotides read TGTGCCAGCAGTCCCTTGGCCCACAGGGCCACTGAAGCTTTCTTT. Its protein product is CASSPLAHRATEAFF. The chain employs TRBV6-5 and TRBJ1-1, with D possibly matching TRBD1 (6 bases). Trimming cost V 5 bases and J 4 bases, with 17 bases left between them. This CDR3 is 15 amino acids long. Germline CDR1 reads MNHEY; CDR2 reads SVGAGI.

The rearrangement uses TRBV6-5 and TRBJ1-4; 11 positions agree with TRBD1. Germline values: CDR1 MNHEY, CDR2 SVGAGI. J was trimmed by 8 bases and V by 8 bases; bases with no gene match: 7. CDR3 length: 14 amino acids. The CDR3 DNA reads TGTGCCAGCGCGACGGACAGGGGGCTCGAAAAACTGTTTTTT. It encodes CASATDRGLEKLFF.

V gene TRBV2 combines with J gene TRBJ1-1, with 7 bases that match TRBD1. Germline trimming cut 7 bases from V and 5 bases from J; bases unmatched to any gene: 4. The germline CDR1 and CDR2 sequences are SNHLY and FYNNEI. The CDR3 runs to 12 residues. The CDR3 sequence: CASNVRGTEAFF. CDR3 in DNA: TGTGCCAGCAATGTCAGGGGGACTGAAGCTTTCTTT.

The rearrangement uses TRBV9 and TRBJ2-2; tentative D call: TRBD2 (6 bases). V was clipped by 3 bases and J by 0 bases, with 15 bases between them. The V gene's germline CDR1 is SGDLS and CDR2 YYNGEE. The CDR3 extends over 17 amino acids. The CDR3 reads CASSGPAGGSNTGELFF. CDR3 bases: TGTGCCAGCAGCGGACCTGCCGGGGGTTCGAACACCGGGGAGCTGTTTTTT.

J is TRBJ1-3 and V is TRBV7-2; D is unresolved. Germline V gene sequence: CDR1 SGHTA, CDR2 FQGNSA. V was pared by 1 base and J by 0 bases, with 10 bases between. This CDR3 spans 16 amino acids. The CDR3 sequence: CASSLGSQASGNTIYF. CDR3 coding DNA: TGTGCCAGCAGCTTAGGTTCCCAGGCCTCTGGAAACACCATATATTTT.

The chain joins TRBV27 to TRBJ1-5, with 8 positions matching TRBD1. Trimming at V came to 7 bases and at J to 5 bases, leaving 10 bases not matched to a gene. Germline V gene sequence: CDR1 MNHEY, CDR2 SMNVEV (reference sequence). The CDR3 has 15 residues. The CDR3 is CASKRNRGVDQPQHF. CDR3 bases: TGTGCCAGCAAGAGAAACAGGGGGGTTGATCAGCCCCAGCATTTT.

The chain couples TRBV11-2 to TRBJ1-5, with 8 bases identical to TRBD1. The CDR3 is 14 amino acids. The germline gives CDR1 SGHAT, CDR2 FQNNGV. The V and J ends lost 4 bases and 9 bases, in that order; junction bases with no gene match: 8. CDR3 region: CASSSGTGMRPQHF. In DNA form, the CDR3 reads TGTGCCAGCAGCTCCGGGACAGGAATGAGGCCCCAGCATTTT. The variable domain in full, completed from reference TRBV11-2 and TRBJ1-5, reads EAGVAQSPRYKIIEKRQSVAFWCNPISGHATLYWYQQILGQGPKLLIQFQNNGVVDDSQLPKDRFSAERLKGVDSTLKIQPAKLEDSAVYLCASSSGTGMRPQHFGDGTRLSIL.

In DNA form, the CDR3 reads TGTGCCAGCAGCCCCAATCGACAGGGGAAAGCTTTCTTT. Its protein is CASSPNRQGKAFF. V and J are TRBV7-2 and TRBJ1-1; TRBD1 matches 8 bases. The V and J ends lost 5 bases and 9 bases, in that order; junction bases with no gene match: 8. The CDR3 is made up of 13 amino acids. From germline, CDR1 is SGHTA and CDR2 FQGNSA.

The rearrangement joins TRBV7-2 to TRBJ1-2, with D unresolved. This CDR3 region has 13 residues. Trimming pared 6 bases from V and 6 bases from J, leaving 14 bases between. The germline gives CDR1 SGHTA, CDR2 FQGNSA. The CDR3 sequence: CASSPGKVDGYTF. As DNA, the CDR3 is TGTGCCAGCAGTCCGGGGAAGGTGGATGGCTACACCTTC.

This clone appeared a single time. V and J are TRBV10-1 and TRBJ2-2; TRBD1 agrees at 7 bases. The length of the CDR3 is 13 residues. V gave up 8 bases and J gave up 4 bases; unmatched junction bases: 4. The germline V gene encodes CDR1 WNHNN and CDR2 SYGVQD (reference sequence). This CDR3 is CASGDSPTGELFF. As DNA, the CDR3 is TGCGCCAGCGGGGACAGCCCCACCGGGGAGCTGTTTTTT.

The rearrangement links TRBV7-9 to TRBJ1-5; the D is unclear. Looked up from germline, CDR1 is SEHNR and CDR2 is FQNEAQ (reference sequence). The CDR3 is 12 residues long. V gave up 4 bases and J gave up 7 bases, with 8 bases separating them. CDR3 amino acids: CASSYGGQPQHF. For the CDR3, the DNA is TGTGCCAGCAGCTATGGAGGCCAGCCCCAGCATTTT. Looking up the rest from reference TRBV7-9 and TRBJ1-5 gives the full variable domain: DTGVSQNPRHKITKRGQNVTFRCDPISEHNRLYWYRQTLGQGPEFLTYFQNEAQLEKSRLLSDRFSAERPKGSFSTLEIQRTEQGDSAMYLCASSYGGQPQHFGDGTRLSIL.

This chain connects TRBV7-9 to TRBJ2-2; D gene ambiguous. The CDR3 has 12 amino acids. V lost 8 bases to trimming and J lost 2 bases, with 6 bases between them. Germline V lookup: CDR1 SEHNR, CDR2 FQNEAQ (reference sequence). CDR3 DNA: TGTGCCAGCGACACTAACACCGGGGAGCTGTTTTTT. As protein: CASDTNTGELFF.